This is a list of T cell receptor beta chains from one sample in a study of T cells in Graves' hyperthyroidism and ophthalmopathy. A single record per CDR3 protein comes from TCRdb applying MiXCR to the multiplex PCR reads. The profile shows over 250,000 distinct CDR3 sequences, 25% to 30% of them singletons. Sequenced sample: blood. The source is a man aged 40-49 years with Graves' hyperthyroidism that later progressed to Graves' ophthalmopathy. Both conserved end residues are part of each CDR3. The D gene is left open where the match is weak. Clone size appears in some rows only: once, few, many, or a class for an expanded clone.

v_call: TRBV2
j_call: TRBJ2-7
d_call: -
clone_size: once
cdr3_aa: CATGVLTYEQYF
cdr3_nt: TGTGCCACCGGTGTCCTCACCTACGAGCAGTACTTC

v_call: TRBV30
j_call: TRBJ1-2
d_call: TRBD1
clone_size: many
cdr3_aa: CAWSVRSGQVNGYTF
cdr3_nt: TGTGCCTGGAGTGTCCGATCGGGACAGGTGAATGGCTACACCTTC

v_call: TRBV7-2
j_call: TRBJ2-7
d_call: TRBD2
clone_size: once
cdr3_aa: CASSLAVSSGAYEQYF
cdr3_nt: TGTGCCAGCAGCTTAGCGGTCTCTAGCGGAGCCTACGAGCAGTACTTC

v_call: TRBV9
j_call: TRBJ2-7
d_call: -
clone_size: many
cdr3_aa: CASSVFGRGEQYF
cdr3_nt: TGTGCCAGCAGCGTCTTCGGTCGGGGCGAGCAGTACTTC

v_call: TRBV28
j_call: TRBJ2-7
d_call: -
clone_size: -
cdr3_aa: CASSLKGISYEQYF
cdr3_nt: TGTGCCAGCAGTTTGAAGGGTATCTCCTACGAGCAGTACTTC

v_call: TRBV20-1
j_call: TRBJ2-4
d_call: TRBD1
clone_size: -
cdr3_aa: CSAPTGVGNIQYF
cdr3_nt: TGCAGTGCTCCTACAGGGGTGGGGAACATTCAGTACTTC

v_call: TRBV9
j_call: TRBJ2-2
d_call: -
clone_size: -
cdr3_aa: CASSAGTQLTGELFF
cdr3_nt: TGTGCCAGCAGCGCCGGGACTCAACTCACCGGGGAGCTGTTTTTT

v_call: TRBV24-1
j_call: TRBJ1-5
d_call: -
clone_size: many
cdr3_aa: CATSGPLGQPQHF
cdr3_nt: TGTGCCACCTCCGGGCCCCTAGGTCAGCCCCAGCATTTT

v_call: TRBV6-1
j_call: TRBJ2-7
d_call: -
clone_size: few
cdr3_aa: CASIPHGTPYEQYF
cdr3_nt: TGTGCCAGCATTCCCCACGGGACCCCCTACGAGCAGTACTTC

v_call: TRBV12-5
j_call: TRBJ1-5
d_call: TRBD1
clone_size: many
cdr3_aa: CASGNQGANQPQHF
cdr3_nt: TGTGCTAGTGGAAACCAGGGGGCGAATCAGCCCCAGCATTTT

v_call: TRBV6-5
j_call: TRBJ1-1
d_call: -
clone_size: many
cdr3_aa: CASRRLWVNTEAFF
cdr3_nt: TGTGCCAGCAGGCGCCTGTGGGTGAACACTGAAGCTTTCTTT

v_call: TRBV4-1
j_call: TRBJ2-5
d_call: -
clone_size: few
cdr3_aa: CASSQERDRETQYF
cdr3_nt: TGCGCCAGCAGCCAAGAGCGAGACAGGGAGACCCAGTACTTC

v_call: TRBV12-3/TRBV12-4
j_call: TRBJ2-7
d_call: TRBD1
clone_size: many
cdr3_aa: CASGPDRGTYEQYF
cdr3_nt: TGTGCCAGCGGCCCTGACAGGGGGACCTACGAGCAGTACTTC

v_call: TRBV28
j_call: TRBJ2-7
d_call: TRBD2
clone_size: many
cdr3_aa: CASSTPGGLYEQYF
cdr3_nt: TGTGCCAGCAGTACCCCGGGAGGCCTCTACGAGCAGTACTTC

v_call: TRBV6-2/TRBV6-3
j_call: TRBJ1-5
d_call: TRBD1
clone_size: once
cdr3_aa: CASSPGGSRNQPQHF
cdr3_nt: TGTGCCAGCAGTCCAGGGGGGAGTCGCAATCAGCCCCAGCATTTT

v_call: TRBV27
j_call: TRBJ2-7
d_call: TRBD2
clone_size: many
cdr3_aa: CASSFDGGSSYEQYF
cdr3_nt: TGTGCCAGCAGTTTTGACGGCGGGAGCTCCTACGAGCAGTACTTC

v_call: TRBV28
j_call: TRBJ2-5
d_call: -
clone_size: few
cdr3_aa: CASSFGTGRRETQYF
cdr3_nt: TGTGCCAGCAGTTTTGGTACAGGGCGGAGGGAGACCCAGTACTTC

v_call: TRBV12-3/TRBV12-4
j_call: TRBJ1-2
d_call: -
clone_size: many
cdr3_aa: CASSQQGTINYGYTF
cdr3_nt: TGTGCCAGCAGTCAACAGGGTACAATCAACTATGGCTACACCTTC

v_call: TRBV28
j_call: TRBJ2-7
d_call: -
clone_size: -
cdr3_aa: CASTLFATSYEQYF
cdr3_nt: TGTGCCAGCACCCTCTTCGCCACCTCCTACGAGCAGTACTTC

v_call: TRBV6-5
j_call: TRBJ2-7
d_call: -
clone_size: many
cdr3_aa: CASSYGLGGSYEQYF
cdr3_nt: TGTGCCAGCAGTTACGGCTTGGGGGGTTCCTACGAGCAGTACTTC

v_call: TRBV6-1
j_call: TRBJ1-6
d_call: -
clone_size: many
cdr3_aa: CASTITGSPLHF
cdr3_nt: TGTGCCAGCACCATAACAGGGTCACCCCTCCACTTT

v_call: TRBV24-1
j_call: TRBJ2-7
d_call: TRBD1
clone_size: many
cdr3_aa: CATSDLQTGLQYF
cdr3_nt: TGTGCCACCAGTGATTTGCAGACAGGGCTCCAGTACTTC

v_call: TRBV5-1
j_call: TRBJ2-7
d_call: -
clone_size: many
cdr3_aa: CATKEYSGLSYEQYF
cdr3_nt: TGCGCCACCAAAGAGTACAGTGGTTTATCCTACGAGCAGTACTTC

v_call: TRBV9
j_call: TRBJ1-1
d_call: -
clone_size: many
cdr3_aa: CASSPTGRGEAFF
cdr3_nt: TGTGCCAGCAGCCCAACCGGACGGGGGGAAGCTTTCTTT

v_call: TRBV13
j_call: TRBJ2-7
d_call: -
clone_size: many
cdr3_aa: CASSPDNPGGPYEQYF
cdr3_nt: TGTGCCAGCAGCCCCGACAATCCCGGGGGCCCCTACGAGCAGTACTTC

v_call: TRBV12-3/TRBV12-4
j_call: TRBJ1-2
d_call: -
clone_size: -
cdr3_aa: CASSLWRDLNNYGYTF
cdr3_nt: TGTGCCAGCAGTTTATGGAGAGACTTGAATAACTATGGCTACACCTTC

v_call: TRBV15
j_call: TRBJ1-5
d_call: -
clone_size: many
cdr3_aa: CVTSRSGFEPQHF
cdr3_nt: TGTGTCACCAGCCGCAGTGGTTTTGAGCCCCAGCATTTT

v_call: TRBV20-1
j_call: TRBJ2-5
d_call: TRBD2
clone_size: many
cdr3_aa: CSLPGEGLAGGETQYF
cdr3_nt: TGCAGTCTCCCGGGGGAGGGACTAGCGGGAGGGGAGACCCAGTACTTC

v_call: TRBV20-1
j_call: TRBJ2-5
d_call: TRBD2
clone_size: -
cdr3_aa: CSASSSGQETQYF
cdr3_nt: TGCAGTGCCTCGTCTAGCGGGCAAGAGACCCAGTACTTC

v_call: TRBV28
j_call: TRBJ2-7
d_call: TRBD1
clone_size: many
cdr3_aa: CASSSAGTASYEQYF
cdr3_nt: TGTGCCAGCAGTTCAGCCGGGACAGCCTCCTACGAGCAGTACTTC

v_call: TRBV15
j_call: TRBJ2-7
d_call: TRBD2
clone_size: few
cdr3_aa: CATSRGLAGGVEQYF
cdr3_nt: TGTGCCACCAGCAGAGGACTAGCGGGAGGGGTCGAGCAGTACTTC

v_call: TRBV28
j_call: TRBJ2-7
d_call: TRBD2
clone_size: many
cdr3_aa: CASSLRVGTKVTYEQYF
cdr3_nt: TGTGCCAGCAGTTTACGCGTCGGGACTAAAGTTACCTACGAGCAGTACTTC

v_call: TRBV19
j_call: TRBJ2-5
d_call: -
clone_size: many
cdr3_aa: CASSISGARQETQYF
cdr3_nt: TGTGCCAGTAGTATCTCCGGGGCCAGACAAGAGACCCAGTACTTC

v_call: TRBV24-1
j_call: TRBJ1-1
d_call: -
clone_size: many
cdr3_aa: CATSDWTNTEAFF
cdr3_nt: TGTGCCACCAGTGATTGGACGAACACTGAAGCTTTCTTT

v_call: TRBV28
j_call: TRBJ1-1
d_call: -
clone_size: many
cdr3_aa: CASSPQGFNTEAFF
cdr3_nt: TGTGCCAGCAGTCCTCAGGGATTTAACACTGAAGCTTTCTTT

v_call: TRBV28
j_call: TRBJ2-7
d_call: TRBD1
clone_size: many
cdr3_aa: CASSSAGTVTSYEQYF
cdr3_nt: TGTGCCAGCAGTTCGGCCGGGACAGTGACTTCCTACGAGCAGTACTTC

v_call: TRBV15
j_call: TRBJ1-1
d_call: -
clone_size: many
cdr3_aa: CATSRDPGVTEAFF
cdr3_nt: TGTGCCACCAGCAGAGACCCAGGGGTAACTGAAGCTTTCTTT

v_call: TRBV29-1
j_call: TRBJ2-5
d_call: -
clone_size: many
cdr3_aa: CSVRGETQYF
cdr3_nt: TGCAGCGTCCGAGGGGAGACCCAGTACTTC

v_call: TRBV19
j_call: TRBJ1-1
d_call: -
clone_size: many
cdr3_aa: CASSIRIGQGGNTEAFF
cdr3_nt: TGTGCCAGTAGTATAAGGATTGGACAAGGGGGGAACACTGAAGCTTTCTTT

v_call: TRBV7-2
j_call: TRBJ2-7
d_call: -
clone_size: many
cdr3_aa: CASSSAGDSAWEQYF
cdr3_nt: TGTGCCAGCAGCTCGGCAGGTGACTCCGCCTGGGAGCAGTACTTC

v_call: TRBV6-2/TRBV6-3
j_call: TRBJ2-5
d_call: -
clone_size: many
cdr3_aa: CASSYAPETQYF
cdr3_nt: TGTGCCAGCAGTTACGCGCCTGAGACCCAGTACTTC

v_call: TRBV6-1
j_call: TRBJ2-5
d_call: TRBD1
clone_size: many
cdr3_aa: CASSDGDRTQETQYF
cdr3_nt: TGTGCCAGCAGTGACGGGGACAGGACCCAAGAGACCCAGTACTTC

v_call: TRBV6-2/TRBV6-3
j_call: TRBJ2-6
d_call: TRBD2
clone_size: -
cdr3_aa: CSGPGLASGANVLTF
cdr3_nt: TGTTCCGGTCCGGGACTAGCATCTGGGGCCAACGTCCTGACTTTC

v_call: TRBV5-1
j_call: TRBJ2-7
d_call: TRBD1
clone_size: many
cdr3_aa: CASSLDRAYEQYF
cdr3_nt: TGTGCCAGCAGCCTCGACAGGGCCTACGAGCAGTACTTC

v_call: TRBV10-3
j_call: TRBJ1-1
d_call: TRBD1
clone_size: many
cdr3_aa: CASVDRGNTEAFF
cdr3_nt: TGTGCCAGCGTGGACAGGGGTAACACTGAAGCTTTCTTT

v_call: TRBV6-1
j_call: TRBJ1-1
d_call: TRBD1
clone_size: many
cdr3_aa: CASSESDWRGRTEAFF
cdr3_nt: TGTGCCAGCAGTGAAAGTGACTGGAGGGGGCGAACTGAAGCTTTCTTT

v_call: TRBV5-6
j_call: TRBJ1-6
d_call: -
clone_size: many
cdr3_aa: CASSQERTSPLHF
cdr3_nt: TGTGCCAGCAGCCAAGAAAGGACCTCACCCCTCCACTTT

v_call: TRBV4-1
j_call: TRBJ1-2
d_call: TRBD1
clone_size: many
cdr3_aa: CASSHLTQGAGGYTF
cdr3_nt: TGCGCCAGCAGCCACCTAACCCAGGGGGCGGGTGGCTACACCTTC

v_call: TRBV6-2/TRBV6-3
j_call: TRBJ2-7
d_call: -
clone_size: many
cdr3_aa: CASSYLPGRAYEQYF
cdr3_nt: TGTGCCAGCAGTTACCTTCCGGGACGGGCCTACGAGCAGTACTTC

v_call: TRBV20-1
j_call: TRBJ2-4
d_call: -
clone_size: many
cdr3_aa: CSATDRVKNIQYF
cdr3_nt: TGCAGTGCCACGGACAGAGTCAAAAACATTCAGTACTTC

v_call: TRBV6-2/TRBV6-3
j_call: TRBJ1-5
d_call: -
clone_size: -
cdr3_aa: CASSYSLRAGNQPQHF
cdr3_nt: TGTGCCAGCAGTTACTCGCTAAGGGCTGGCAATCAGCCCCAGCATTTT

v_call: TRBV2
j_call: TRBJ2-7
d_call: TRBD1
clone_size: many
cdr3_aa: CATQGAASGVIGYEQYF
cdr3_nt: TGTGCCACACAGGGGGCGGCTAGCGGAGTCATCGGCTACGAGCAGTACTTC

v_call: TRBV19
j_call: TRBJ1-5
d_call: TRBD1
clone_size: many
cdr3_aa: CASSIYGGQGQPQHF
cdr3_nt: TGTGCCAGTAGTATATACGGGGGACAGGGTCAGCCCCAGCATTTT

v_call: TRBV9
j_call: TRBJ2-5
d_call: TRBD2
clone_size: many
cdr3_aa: CAIGGAPQETQYF
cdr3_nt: TGTGCCATCGGGGGGGCGCCACAAGAGACCCAGTACTTC

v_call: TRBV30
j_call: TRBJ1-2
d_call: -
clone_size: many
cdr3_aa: CAWSRGPPYGYTF
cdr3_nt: TGTGCCTGGAGCCGCGGCCCTCCCTATGGCTACACCTTC

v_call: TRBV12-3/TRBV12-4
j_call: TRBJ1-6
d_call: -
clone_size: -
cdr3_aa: CASNLGRGAPLHF
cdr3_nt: TGTGCCAGCAATTTGGGACGTGGTGCACCCCTCCACTTT

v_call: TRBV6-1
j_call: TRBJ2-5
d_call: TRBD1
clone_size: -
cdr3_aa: CASKPGQEETQYF
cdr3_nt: TGTGCCAGCAAGCCGGGACAGGAAGAGACCCAGTACTTC